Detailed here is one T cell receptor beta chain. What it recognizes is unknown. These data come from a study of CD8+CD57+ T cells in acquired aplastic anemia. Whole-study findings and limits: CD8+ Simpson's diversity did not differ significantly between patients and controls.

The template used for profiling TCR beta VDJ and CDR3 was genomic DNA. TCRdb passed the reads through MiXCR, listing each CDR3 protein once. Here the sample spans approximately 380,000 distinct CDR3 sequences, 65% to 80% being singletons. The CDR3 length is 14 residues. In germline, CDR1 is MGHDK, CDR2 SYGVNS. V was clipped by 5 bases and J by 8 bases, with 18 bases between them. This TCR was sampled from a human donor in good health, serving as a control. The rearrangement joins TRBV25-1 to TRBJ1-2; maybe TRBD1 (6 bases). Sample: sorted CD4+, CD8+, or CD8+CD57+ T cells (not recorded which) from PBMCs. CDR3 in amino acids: CASSPLTGTEGYTF. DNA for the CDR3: TGTGCCAGCAGTCCTCTTACAGGGACTGAGGGCTACACCTTC.